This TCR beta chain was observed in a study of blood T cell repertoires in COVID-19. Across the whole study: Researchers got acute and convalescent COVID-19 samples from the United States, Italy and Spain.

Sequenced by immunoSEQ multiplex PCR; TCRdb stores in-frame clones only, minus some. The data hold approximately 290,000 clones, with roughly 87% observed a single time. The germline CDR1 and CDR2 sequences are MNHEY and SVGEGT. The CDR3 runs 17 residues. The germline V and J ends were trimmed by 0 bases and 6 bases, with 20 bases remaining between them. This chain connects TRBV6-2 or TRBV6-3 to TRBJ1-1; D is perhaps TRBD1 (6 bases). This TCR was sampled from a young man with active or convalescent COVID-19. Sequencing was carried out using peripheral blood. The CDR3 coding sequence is TGTGCCAGCAGTTACTCGGAGACCCTATCAGGGGTCGCTGAAGCTTTCTTT. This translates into CASSYSETLSGVAEAFF.